Listed below are T cell receptor beta chains from one sample, sequenced in a study of blood T cell repertoires in COVID-19. Method: immunoSEQ multiplex PCR; TCRdb's copy keeps in-frame clones and lacks some. Among roughly 320,000 clones listed, 90% to 95% were seen once. Specimen: PBMCs or T cells enriched from blood (not recorded which). The receptors derive from a woman under 40 who had been exposed to COVID-19. Both conserved end residues are part of each CDR3. Each record gives: CDR3 length, V gene, clone size, D gene, J gene, CDR3 DNA, CDR3 protein. The D gene is left open where the match is weak. Only some rows state a clone size, as once, few, many or a class for expanded clones.

>12|TRBV2|-|-|TRBJ1-5
TGTGCCAGCAGCGTCGAGATTCAGCCCCAGCATTTT
CASSVEIQPQHF
>12|TRBV29-1|-|-|TRBJ1-2
TGCAGCGCTCGTCCCGGGAGTTATGGCTACACCTTC
CSARPGSYGYTF
>15|TRBV18|once|-|TRBJ2-5
TGTGCCAGCTCACCCACCGGGACTTGGGTTACGACCCAGTACTTC
CASSPTGTWVTTQYF
>15|TRBV3-1/TRBV3-2|once|-|TRBJ2-7
TGTGCCAGCAGCCACTACCGTACCCTCACGGGAGAGCAGTACTTC
CASSHYRTLTGEQYF
>14|TRBV18|-|-|TRBJ1-5
TGTGCCAGCTCACCACTAAGCGGAGATCAGCCCCAGCATTTT
CASSPLSGDQPQHF
>14|TRBV24-1|-|-|TRBJ1-3
TGTGCCACCAGTGATCCGGGTGCTGGAAACACCATATATTTT
CATSDPGAGNTIYF
>16|TRBV6-5|-|-|TRBJ2-2
TGTGCCAGCAGTTACCGTCGCCGCATGACTGGCGGGGAGCTGTTTTTT
CASSYRRRMTGGELFF
>15|TRBV5-1|once|TRBD1|TRBJ2-5
TGCGCCAGCAGCTGGGGGGACAGGGACCAAGAGACCCAGTACTTC
CASSWGDRDQETQYF
>14|TRBV19|-|TRBD1|TRBJ1-2
TGTGCCAGTAACTCCGGCAGGGGGACCTATGGCTACACCTTC
CASNSGRGTYGYTF
>16|TRBV9|-|TRBD2|TRBJ2-2
TGTGCCAGCAGCGTACGAGTAGCGGGGGGAACCGGGGAGCTGTTTTTT
CASSVRVAGGTGELFF
>13|TRBV2|-|TRBD1|TRBJ1-4
TGTGCCAGCAGATGGACAGGGCATGAAAAACTGTTTTTT
CASRWTGHEKLFF
>16|TRBV7-7|once|TRBD1|TRBJ1-1
TGTGCCAGCAGCTTGCGGCACAGGGGGATGAACACTGAAGCTTTCTTT
CASSLRHRGMNTEAFF
>14|TRBV6-5|-|-|TRBJ2-7
TGTGCCAGCAGTTACTCCAGACTAGGCTACGAGCAGTACTTC
CASSYSRLGYEQYF
>14|TRBV9|-|-|TRBJ2-7
TGTGCCAGCAGCGTAGAGGGGTTTCCCTACGAGCAGTACTTC
CASSVEGFPYEQYF
>12|TRBV4-1|-|-|TRBJ1-1
TGCGCCAGCAGCCCCGGGGGGACTGAAGCTTTCTTT
CASSPGGTEAFF
>15|TRBV7-9|-|-|TRBJ2-2
TGTGCCAGCAGCTTAGTAACGAGGCGCACCGGGGAGCTGTTTTTT
CASSLVTRRTGELFF
>14|TRBV3-1/TRBV3-2|-|TRBD1|TRBJ1-4
TGTGCCAGCAGCTACGGGACAGCTAATGAAAAACTGTTTTTT
CASSYGTANEKLFF
>14|TRBV29-1|-|TRBD1|TRBJ1-1
TGCAGCGTTGATAGGAGGGGGCTCGGTACTGAAGCTTTCTTT
CSVDRRGLGTEAFF